This passage covers 6 T cell receptor beta chains from one sample sequenced in a study of cytomegalovirus exposure and HLA in healthy donors. The PCR was carried out with 60 Vbeta primers and 13 Jbeta primers. TCRdb's copy holds only in-frame clones and misses some; the assay was immunoSEQ multiplex PCR. The sample carries about 140,000 clones, 80% to 85% recorded once. The sample comprised PBMCs. These receptors were taken from a male donor in good health and CMV-seronegative.

The chain combines TRBV2 with TRBJ1-2; 7 positions agree with TRBD1. The germline gives CDR1 SNHLY, CDR2 FYNNEI. Germline trimming cut 0 bases from V and 4 bases from J; bases unmatched to any gene: 8. This CDR3 has 16 amino acids. The CDR3 loop reads CASSEARGGAGYGYTF. The CDR3 DNA sequence: TGTGCCAGCAGTGAAGCCCGAGGGGGCGCGGGCTATGGCTACACCTTC.

The rearrangement uses TRBV7-9 and TRBJ1-1, with TRBD1 as a possible D gene (6 bases). The ends were cut back, 11 bases at V and 0 bases at J, with 7 bases in the middle. The germline V gene has CDR1 SEHNR and CDR2 FQNEAQ (reference sequence). This CDR3 has 11 amino acids. CDR3 loop: CAGTMNTEAFF. The DNA for the CDR3 is TGTGCCGGGACAATGAACACTGAAGCTTTCTTT.

The CDR3 bases are TGTGCCAGCAGCGTGAATCAGGGTCTGGACGAGCAGTACTTC. Translating it yields CASSVNQGLDEQYF. The rearrangement joins TRBV27 to TRBJ2-7, with D possibly being TRBD1 (5 bases). The V gene lost 6 bases and the J gene lost 5 bases, with 17 bases spanning the gap. Per germline, CDR1 MNHEY and CDR2 SMNVEV (reference sequence). The CDR3 runs 14 residues.

The V gene is TRBV6-5, the J gene TRBJ2-7; TRBD2 aligns across 7 bases. This CDR3 comprises 14 residues. With V trimmed by 2 bases and J by 4 bases, 5 bases remained unmatched. The germline CDR1 and CDR2 sequences are MNHEY and SVGAGI. The CDR3 reads CASSYGGGGYEQYF. The CDR3 DNA sequence: TGTGCCAGCAGTTACGGGGGGGGAGGGTACGAGCAGTACTTC.

The sample holds a few counts of this clone. The gene calls are TRBV7-9 and TRBJ1-1; D is perhaps TRBD1 (5 bases). Trimming took off 9 bases at V and 2 bases at J, with 13 bases between the two ends. The germline V gene encodes CDR1 SEHNR and CDR2 FQNEAQ (reference sequence). The CDR3 sequence is 13 residues long. The CDR3 DNA reads TGTGCCAGTAGCGACAGTCTTAACACTGAAGCTTTCTTT. This translates into CASSDSLNTEAFF.

The CDR3 DNA reads TGTGCTAGTGGTTTAGAGGATACGCAGTATTTT. Its translation is CASGLEDTQYF. J is TRBJ2-3 and V is TRBV12-5; D remains ambiguous. This CDR3 comprises 11 residues. CDR1 is LGHNT, CDR2 FRNRAP, per germline. Trimming cost V 3 bases and J 6 bases, with 4 bases left between them.